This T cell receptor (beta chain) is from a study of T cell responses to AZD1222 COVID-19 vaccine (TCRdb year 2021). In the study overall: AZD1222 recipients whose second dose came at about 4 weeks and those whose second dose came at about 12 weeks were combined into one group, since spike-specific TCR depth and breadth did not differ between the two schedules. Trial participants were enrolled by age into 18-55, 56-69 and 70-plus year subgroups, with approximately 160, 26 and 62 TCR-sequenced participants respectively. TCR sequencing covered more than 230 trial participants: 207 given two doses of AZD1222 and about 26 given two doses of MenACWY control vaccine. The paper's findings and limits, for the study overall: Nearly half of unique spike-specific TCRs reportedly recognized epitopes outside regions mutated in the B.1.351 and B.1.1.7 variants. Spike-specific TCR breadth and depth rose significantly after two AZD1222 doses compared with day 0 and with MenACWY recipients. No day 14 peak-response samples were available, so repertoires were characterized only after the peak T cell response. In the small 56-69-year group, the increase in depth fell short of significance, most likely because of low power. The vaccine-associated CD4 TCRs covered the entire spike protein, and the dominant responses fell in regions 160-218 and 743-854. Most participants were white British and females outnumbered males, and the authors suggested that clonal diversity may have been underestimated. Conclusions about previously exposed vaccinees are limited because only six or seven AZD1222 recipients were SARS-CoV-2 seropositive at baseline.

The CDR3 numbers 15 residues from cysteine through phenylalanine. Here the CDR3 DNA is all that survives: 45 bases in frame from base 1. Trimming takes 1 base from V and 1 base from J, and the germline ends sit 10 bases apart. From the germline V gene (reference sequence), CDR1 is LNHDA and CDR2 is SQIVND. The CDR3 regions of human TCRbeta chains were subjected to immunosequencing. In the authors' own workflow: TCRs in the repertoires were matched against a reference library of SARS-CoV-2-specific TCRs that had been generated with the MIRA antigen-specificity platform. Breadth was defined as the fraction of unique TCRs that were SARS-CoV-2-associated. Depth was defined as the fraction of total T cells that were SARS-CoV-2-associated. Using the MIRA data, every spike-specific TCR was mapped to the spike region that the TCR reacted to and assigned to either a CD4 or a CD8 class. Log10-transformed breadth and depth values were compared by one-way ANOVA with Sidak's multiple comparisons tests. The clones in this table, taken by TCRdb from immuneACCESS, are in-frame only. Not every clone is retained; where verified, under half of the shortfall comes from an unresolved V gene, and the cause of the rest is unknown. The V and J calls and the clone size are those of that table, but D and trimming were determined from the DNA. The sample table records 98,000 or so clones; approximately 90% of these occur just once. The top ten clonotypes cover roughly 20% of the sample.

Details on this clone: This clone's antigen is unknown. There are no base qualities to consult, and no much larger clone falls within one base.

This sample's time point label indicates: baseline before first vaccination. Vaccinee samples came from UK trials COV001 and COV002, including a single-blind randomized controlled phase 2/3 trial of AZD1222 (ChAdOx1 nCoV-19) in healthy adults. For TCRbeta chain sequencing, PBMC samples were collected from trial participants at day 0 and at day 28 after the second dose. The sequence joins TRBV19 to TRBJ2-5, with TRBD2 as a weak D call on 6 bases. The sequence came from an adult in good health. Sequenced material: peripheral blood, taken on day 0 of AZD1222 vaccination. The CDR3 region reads CASSIGGGTQETQYF. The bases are TGTGCCAGTAGTATAGGTGGGGGGACCCAAGAGACCCAGTACTTC.